The sequence of this T cell receptor beta chain was determined in a study of regulatory T cells in long-lasting Graves disease. Study-level background: Graves' disease counted as persistent after over 5 years of antithyroid drugs with positive TSH receptor antibodies.

Concerning this clonotype: Its antigen remains unknown.

Construction of the TCR beta libraries employed iRepertoire HTBI primers in conjunction with Arm-PCR of CDR3 regions. TCRdb redid the calling of the multiplex PCR reads with MiXCR, one entry per CDR3 protein. The table records about 300,000 distinct CDR3 sequences, approximately 20% of them present only once. Study findings and constraints: Public clonotype sharing was higher in persistent than newly diagnosed patients. What was studied was peripheral blood only, and not thyroid tissue. Persistent disease showed a preference for TRBV28, TRBJ1-2 and TRBJ2-5.

Time point denoted: persistent/refractory GD, antithyroid drugs over 5 years with positive TRAb. PBMC RNA served as the TCR library source. CDR3 length: 15 residues. Trimming left V 1 base short and J 4 bases short, with 11 bases between. Germline CDR1 is SEHNR and CDR2 is FQNEAQ (reference sequence). The source is a female donor with Graves disease. This material consisted of peripheral blood mononuclear cells (PBMCs), taken when the disease was refractory, from a patient treated with antithyroid drugs. The chain is built from TRBV7-9 and TRBJ2-1; the D gene is possibly TRBD2 (6 bases). The CDR3 protein is CASSLEVGGYNEQFF. As DNA, the CDR3 is TGTGCCAGCAGCTTAGAGGTGGGGGGATACAATGAGCAGTTCTTC. Full variable domain (remainder filled in from reference TRBV7-9 and TRBJ2-1): DTGVSQNPRHKITKRGQNVTFRCDPISEHNRLYWYRQTLGQGPEFLTYFQNEAQLEKSRLLSDRFSAERPKGSFSTLEIQRTEQGDSAMYLCASSLEVGGYNEQFFGPGTRLTVL.